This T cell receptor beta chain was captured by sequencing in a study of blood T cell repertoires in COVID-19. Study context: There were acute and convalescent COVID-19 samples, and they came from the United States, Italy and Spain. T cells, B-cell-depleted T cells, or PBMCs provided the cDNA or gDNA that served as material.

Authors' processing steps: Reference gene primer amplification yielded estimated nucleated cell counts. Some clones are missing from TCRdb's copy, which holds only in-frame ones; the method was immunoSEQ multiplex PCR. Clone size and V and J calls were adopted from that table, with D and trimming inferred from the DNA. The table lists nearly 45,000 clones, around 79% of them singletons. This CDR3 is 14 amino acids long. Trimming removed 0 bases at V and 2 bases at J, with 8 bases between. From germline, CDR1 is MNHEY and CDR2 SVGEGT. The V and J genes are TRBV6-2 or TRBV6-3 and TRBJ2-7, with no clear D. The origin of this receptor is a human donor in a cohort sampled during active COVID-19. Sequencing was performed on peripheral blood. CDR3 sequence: CASSYSPVTYEQYF. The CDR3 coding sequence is TGTGCCAGCAGTTACTCGCCGGTGACCTACGAGCAGTACTTC.